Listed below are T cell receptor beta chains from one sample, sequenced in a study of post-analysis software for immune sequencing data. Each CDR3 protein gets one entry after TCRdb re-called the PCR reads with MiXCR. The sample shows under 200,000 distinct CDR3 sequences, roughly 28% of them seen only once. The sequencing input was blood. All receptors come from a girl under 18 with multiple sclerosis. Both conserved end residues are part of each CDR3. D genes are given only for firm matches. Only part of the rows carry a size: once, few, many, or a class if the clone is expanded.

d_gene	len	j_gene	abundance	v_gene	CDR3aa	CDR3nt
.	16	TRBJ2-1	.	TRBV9	CASSLGLDPVYNEQFF	TGTGCCAGCAGTCTCGGTTTAGATCCCGTTTACAATGAGCAGTTCTTC
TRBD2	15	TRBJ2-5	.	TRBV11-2	CASSDFGGDTETQYF	TGTGCCAGCAGCGATTTCGGGGGGGATACGGAGACCCAGTACTTC
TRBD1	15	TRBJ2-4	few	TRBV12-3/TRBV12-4	CASSAWDRDLNIQYF	TGTGCCAGCAGTGCCTGGGACAGGGATTTGAACATTCAGTACTTC
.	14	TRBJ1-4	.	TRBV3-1	CASSQAWGNEKLFF	TGTGCCAGCAGCCAGGCCTGGGGTAATGAAAAACTGTTTTTT
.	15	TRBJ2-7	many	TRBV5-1	CASSLASGGPYEQYF	TGCGCCAGCAGCTTGGCATCAGGGGGGCCCTACGAGCAGTACTTC
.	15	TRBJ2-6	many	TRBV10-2	CASSDPPSGANVLTF	TGCGCCAGCAGTGACCCCCCCTCTGGGGCCAACGTCCTGACTTTC
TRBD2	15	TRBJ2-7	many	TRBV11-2	CASSPLAGRRYEQYF	TGTGCCAGCAGCCCACTGGCCGGGAGGAGGTACGAGCAGTACTTC
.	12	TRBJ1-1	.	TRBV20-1	CSAEGMRAVAFF	TGCAGTGCTGAAGGGATGAGGGCCGTTGCTTTCTTT
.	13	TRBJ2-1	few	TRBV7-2	CASSFSDSNEQFF	TGTGCCAGCAGCTTTTCGGATAGCAATGAGCAGTTCTTC
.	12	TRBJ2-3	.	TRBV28	CASSFDSHTQYF	TGTGCCAGCAGTTTTGACAGCCATACGCAGTATTTT
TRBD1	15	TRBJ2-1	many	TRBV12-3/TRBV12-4	CASSDRGLLYNEQFF	TGTGCCAGCAGCGACAGGGGCTTACTCTACAATGAGCAGTTCTTC
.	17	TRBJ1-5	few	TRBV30	CAWSNEQGIGFNQPQHF	TGTGCCTGGAGTAACGAGCAGGGTATTGGTTTCAATCAGCCCCAGCATTTT
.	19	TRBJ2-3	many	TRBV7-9	CASSSGFLEGLASPYTQYF	TGTGCCAGCAGCTCCGGGTTTCTCGAGGGGCTAGCGAGTCCCTATACGCAGTATTTT
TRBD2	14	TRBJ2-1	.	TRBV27	CASGSGGFYNEQFF	TGTGCCAGCGGTAGCGGGGGCTTCTACAATGAGCAGTTCTTC
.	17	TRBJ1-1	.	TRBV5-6	CASSRISGMAIYTEAFF	TGTGCCAGCAGCCGGATATCTGGTATGGCGATCTACACTGAAGCTTTCTTT
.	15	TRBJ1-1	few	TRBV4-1	CASSHSGTANTEAFF	TGCGCCAGCAGCCACTCCGGGACGGCGAACACTGAAGCTTTCTTT
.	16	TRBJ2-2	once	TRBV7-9	CASSSPLPVGTGELFF	TGTGCCAGCAGCTCACCCCTTCCCGTGGGGACCGGGGAGCTGTTTTTT
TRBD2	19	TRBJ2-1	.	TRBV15	CATSWRLAGGLSSYNEQFF	TGTGCCACCAGCTGGAGACTAGCGGGGGGACTAAGCTCCTACAATGAGCAGTTCTTC
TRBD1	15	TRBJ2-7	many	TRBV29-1	CSVGGSGQASYEQYF	TGCAGCGTTGGAGGTTCTGGACAGGCGTCCTACGAGCAGTACTTC
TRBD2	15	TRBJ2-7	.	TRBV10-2	CASSQAGVTSYEQYF	TGCGCCAGCAGTCAAGCGGGAGTGACATCCTACGAGCAGTACTTC
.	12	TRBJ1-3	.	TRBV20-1	CSAWGEGNTIYF	TGCAGTGCCTGGGGCGAGGGAAACACCATATATTTT
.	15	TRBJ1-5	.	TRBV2	CASSEHNFANQPQHF	TGTGCCAGCAGTGAGCACAATTTTGCCAATCAGCCCCAGCATTTT
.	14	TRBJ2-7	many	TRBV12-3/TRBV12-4	CASSFRTAAYEQYF	TGTGCCAGCAGTTTCCGGACAGCAGCCTACGAGCAGTACTTC
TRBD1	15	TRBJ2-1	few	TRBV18	CASSPWDSLNNEQFF	TGTGCCAGCTCACCATGGGACAGTCTAAACAATGAGCAGTTCTTC
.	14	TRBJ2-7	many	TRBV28	CASSQYRGGYEQYF	TGTGCCAGCAGTCAATACAGGGGAGGTTACGAGCAGTACTTC
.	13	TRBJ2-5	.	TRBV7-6	CASSLWGQETQYF	TGCGCCAGCAGCTTATGGGGGCAAGAGACCCAGTACTTC
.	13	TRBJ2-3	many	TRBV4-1	CASSQASPDTQYF	TGCGCCAGCAGCCAAGCTTCTCCCGATACGCAGTATTTT
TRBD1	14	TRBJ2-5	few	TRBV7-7	CASSGPGGWETQYF	TGTGCTAGCAGCGGGCCAGGGGGCTGGGAGACCCAGTACTTC
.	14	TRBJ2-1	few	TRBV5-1	CASSSGTQSYEQFF	TGCGCCAGCAGCTCCGGGACACAGAGCTACGAGCAGTTCTTC
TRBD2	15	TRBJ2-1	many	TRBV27	CASSNSGGPYNEQFF	TGTGCCAGCAGCAATAGCGGGGGTCCCTACAATGAGCAGTTCTTC
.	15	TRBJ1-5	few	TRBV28	CASSTDSDRNQPQHF	TGTGCCAGCAGTACCGACTCAGATCGCAATCAGCCCCAGCATTTT
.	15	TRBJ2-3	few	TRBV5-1	CASSKTTGWADTQYF	TGCGCCAGCAGCAAAACCACAGGGTGGGCAGATACGCAGTATTTT
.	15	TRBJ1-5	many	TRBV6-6	CASSYDGYSNQPQHF	TGTGCCAGCAGTTATGACGGCTATAGCAATCAGCCCCAGCATTTT
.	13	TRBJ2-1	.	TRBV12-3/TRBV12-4	CASSLGSSYEQFF	TGTGCCAGCAGTTTAGGGTCCTCCTACGAGCAGTTCTTC
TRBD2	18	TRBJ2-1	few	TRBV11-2	CASSLTKDSGRATHEQFF	TGTGCCAGCAGCCTAACTAAAGATAGCGGGAGGGCCACACATGAGCAGTTCTTC
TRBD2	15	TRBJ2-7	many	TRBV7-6	CASSRTSGSSYEQYF	TGTGCCAGCAGCCGGACTAGCGGGAGCTCCTACGAGCAGTACTTC
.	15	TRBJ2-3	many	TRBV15	CATSREPQRTDTQYF	TGTGCCACCAGCAGAGAGCCTCAACGCACAGATACGCAGTATTTT
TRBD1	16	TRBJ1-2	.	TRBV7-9	CASRKPGGDLGYGYIF	TGTGCCAGCAGGAAACCAGGGGGGGACCTCGGCTATGGCTACATCTTC
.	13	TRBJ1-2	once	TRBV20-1	CSARTAANYGYTF	TGCAGTGCTAGGACGGCAGCTAACTATGGCTACACCTTC
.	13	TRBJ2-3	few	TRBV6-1	CANRRGLTDTQYF	TGTGCCAACCGACGCGGACTCACAGATACGCAGTATTTT
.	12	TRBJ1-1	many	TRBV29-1	CSVSGIDTEAFF	TGCAGCGTTTCCGGGATAGACACTGAAGCTTTCTTT
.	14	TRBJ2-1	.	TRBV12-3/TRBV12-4	CDSTRGISYNEQFF	TGTGACAGCACAAGAGGGATCTCCTACAATGAGCAGTTCTTC
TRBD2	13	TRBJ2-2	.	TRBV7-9	CASRTSSSGELFF	TGTGCCAGCAGGACTAGCAGCTCCGGGGAGCTGTTTTTT
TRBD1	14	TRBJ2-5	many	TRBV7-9	CASRATGAQETQYF	TGTGCCAGCAGGGCTACAGGGGCCCAAGAGACCCAGTACTTC
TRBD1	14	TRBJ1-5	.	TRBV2	CASRDRDYNQPQHF	TGTGCCAGCAGGGACAGGGACTACAATCAGCCCCAGCATTTT
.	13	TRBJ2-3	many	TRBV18	CASSSLVTDTQYF	TGTGCCAGCTCATCCCTGGTTACAGATACGCAGTATTTT
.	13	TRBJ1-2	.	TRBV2	CALKQGGAYGYTF	TGTGCCTTAAAACAGGGCGGAGCCTATGGCTACACCTTC
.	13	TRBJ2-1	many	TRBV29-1	CSGSGVSYNEQFF	TGCAGCGGATCAGGGGTCTCCTACAATGAGCAGTTCTTC
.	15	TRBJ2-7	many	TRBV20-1	CSARAERSPSYEQYF	TGCAGTGCTAGAGCAGAGCGGAGCCCCTCCTACGAGCAGTACTTC
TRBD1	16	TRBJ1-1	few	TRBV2	CASIMGQGVVATEAFF	TGTGCCAGCATTATGGGACAGGGAGTAGTCGCCACTGAAGCTTTCTTT
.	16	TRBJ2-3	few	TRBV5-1	CASSTRPNLGADTQYF	TGCGCCAGCAGCACCCGACCCAATCTGGGAGCAGATACGCAGTATTTT
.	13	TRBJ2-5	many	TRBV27	CASSKTHQETQYF	TGTGCCAGCAGTAAGACACATCAAGAGACCCAGTACTTC
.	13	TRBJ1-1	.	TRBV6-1	CASSEATRTEAFF	TGTGCCAGCAGTGAAGCTACCCGGACTGAAGCTTTCTTT
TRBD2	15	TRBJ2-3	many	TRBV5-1	CASRFSGTSTDTQYF	TGCGCCAGCAGGTTTAGCGGGACGAGCACAGATACGCAGTATTTT
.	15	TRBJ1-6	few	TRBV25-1	CASSTGGSYNSPLHF	TGTGCCAGCAGTACTGGGGGCTCCTATAATTCACCCCTCCACTTT
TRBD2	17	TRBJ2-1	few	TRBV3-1	CASSQSLSGRSHNEQFF	TGTGCCAGCAGCCAAAGTCTCAGCGGGAGGTCCCACAATGAGCAGTTCTTC
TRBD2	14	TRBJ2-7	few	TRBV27	CASSWGAGDYEQYF	TGTGCCAGCAGTTGGGGAGCGGGGGACTACGAGCAGTACTTC
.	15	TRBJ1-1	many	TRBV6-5	CASSYSTQGRTEAFF	TGTGCCAGCAGTTACTCGACTCAGGGGCGTACTGAAGCTTTCTTT
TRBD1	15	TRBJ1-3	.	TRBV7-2	CASTLDRGPGNTIYF	TGTGCCAGCACCCTAGACAGGGGGCCTGGAAACACCATATATTTT